This TCR beta chain originates from a study of identical twins' blood T cells. Six healthy women, forming three identical twin pairs, donated samples. TCRdb used MiXCR to reprocess the 5' RACE reads, holding one entry per CDR3 protein. The data contain fewer than 450,000 distinct CDR3 sequences, about 28% of them singletons. Trimming shortened V by 6 bases and J by 1 base, and 9 bases separated the two germline ends. The CDR3 is made up of 13 amino acids. The germline gives CDR1 SNHLY, CDR2 FYNNEI. This clonotype was picked up many times. What was sequenced was PBMCs. The source is a woman between 18 and 50 years old in good health. The chain combines TRBV2 with TRBJ1-1; D is unclear. In DNA form, the CDR3 reads TGTGCCAGCAGGAACAACTGGAACACTGAAGCTTTCTTT. It translates to CASRNNWNTEAFF. The whole variable domain, remainder taken from reference TRBV2 and TRBJ1-1, is EPEVTQTPSHQVTQMGQEVILRCVPISNHLYFYWYRQILGQKVEFLVSFYNNEISEKSEIFDDQFSVERPDGSNFTLKIRSTKLEDSAMYFCASRNNWNTEAFFGQGTRLTVV.